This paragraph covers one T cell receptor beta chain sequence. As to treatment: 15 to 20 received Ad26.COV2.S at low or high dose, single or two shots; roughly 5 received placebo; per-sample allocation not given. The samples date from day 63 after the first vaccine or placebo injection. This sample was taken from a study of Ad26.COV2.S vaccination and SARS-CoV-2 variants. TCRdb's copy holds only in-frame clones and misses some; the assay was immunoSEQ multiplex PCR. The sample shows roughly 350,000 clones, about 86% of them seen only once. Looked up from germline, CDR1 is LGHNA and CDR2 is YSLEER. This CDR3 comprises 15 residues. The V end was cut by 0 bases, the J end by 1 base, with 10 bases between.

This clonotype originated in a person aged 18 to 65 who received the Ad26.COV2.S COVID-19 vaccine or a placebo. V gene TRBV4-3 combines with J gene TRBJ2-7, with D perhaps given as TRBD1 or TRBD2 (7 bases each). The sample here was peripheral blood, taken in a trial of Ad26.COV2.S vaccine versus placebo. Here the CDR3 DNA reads TGCGCCAGCAGCCAAGACAGGGGGGGTTCCTACGAGCAGTACTTC. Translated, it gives CASSQDRGGSYEQYF.